This TCR beta chain was captured by sequencing in a study of shared T cell receptors in the human thymus. The germline V gene encodes CDR1 GTSNPN and CDR2 SVGIG (reference sequence). The CDR3 is 15 residues long. The V gene lost 0 bases and the J gene lost 4 bases, with 15 bases spanning the gap. Sequenced by immunoSEQ multiplex PCR; TCRdb stores in-frame clones only, minus some. The sample has almost 550,000 clones, around three quarters seen once; the top ten hold 0.013%. These data were also reused for a study on human thymus T cells. This second study says: The donors were infants in Finland with congenital heart defects, otherwise immunologically healthy. Thymus was obtained from resections taken during corrective heart surgery. Related research has reported that thymic repertoires overlap highly among unrelated individuals.

This receptor was taken from a boy under two years old with a congenital heart defect. Sequences were obtained from thymocytes. The chain uses TRBV30 and TRBJ1-2; D remains ambiguous. CDR3 in DNA: TGTGCCTGGAGTGTATCCCACTTATACCCCTATGGCTACACCTTC. Translating gives CAWSVSHLYPYGYTF.